Following are 23 T cell receptor beta chains from one sample sequenced in a study of T-cell memory formation after mild COVID-19. TCRdb fed the 5' RACE reads into MiXCR, producing one record per CDR3 protein. The sample shows 400,000 or so distinct CDR3 sequences, around 20% of them seen only once. The sequencing sample was made of PBMCs or a T cell subset sorted from them (not recorded which). The receptors derive from an adult woman who had mild COVID-19 (a few samples of this study predate the infection). Cell type and time point are not known.

This clonotype was detected only a few times. This chain joins TRBV20-1 and TRBJ1-2; maybe TRBD1 (6 bases). Germline loops: CDR1 DFQATT, CDR2 SNEGSKA (reference sequence). There are 13 residues in the CDR3. V was shortened by 5 bases and J by 4 bases, with 14 bases between the two germline ends. The chain's CDR3 is CSAGRQAFYGYTF. For the CDR3, the DNA is TGCAGTGCTGGTAGACAGGCCTTCTATGGCTACACCTTC.

The chain uses TRBV30 and TRBJ1-1; D remains unclear. The germline V gene encodes CDR1 GTSNPN and CDR2 SVGIG (reference sequence). CDR3 size: 14 residues. V shed 0 bases and J shed 5 bases, with 13 bases lying between them. For the CDR3, the DNA is TGTGCCTGGAGTGTCTCCCTGTCTGGGACTGAAGCTTTCTTT. Encoded protein: CAWSVSLSGTEAFF. Together with reference TRBV30 and TRBJ1-1, the CDR3 gives the full variable domain: SQTIHQWPATLVQPVGSPLSLECTVEGTSNPNLYWYRQAAGRGLQLLFYSVGIGQISSEVPQNLSASRPQDRQFILSSKKLLLSDSGFYLCAWSVSLSGTEAFFGQGTRLTVV.

This clonotype was recorded only once. V is TRBV7-2 and J is TRBJ2-7, with D tentatively TRBD1 (5 bases). V gave up 0 bases and J gave up 4 bases, with 10 bases separating them. From germline, CDR1 is SGHTA and CDR2 FQGNSA. The CDR3 covers 14 residues. This CDR3 reads CASSLARDSYEQYF. CDR3 nucleotides: TGTGCCAGCAGCTTAGCGCGTGACAGTTACGAGCAGTACTTC.

This clonotype was found a few times. The V gene is TRBV29-1, the J gene TRBJ2-5; D possibly corresponds to TRBD2 (6 bases). CDR3 length equals 14 residues. The germline V gene has CDR1 SQVTM and CDR2 ANQGSEA. The V end was cut by 3 bases, the J end by 5 bases, with 16 bases between. CDR3 residues: CSVEWGLPEETQYF. The CDR3 nucleotides read TGCAGCGTTGAGTGGGGACTGCCGGAGGAGACCCAGTACTTC.

This clonotype appeared a few times. The rearrangement uses TRBV20-1 and TRBJ2-7; 7 bases are shared with TRBD1. The length of the CDR3 is 14 residues. The ends lost 4 bases at V and 3 bases at J; junction bases unmatched: 9. The germline V gene has CDR1 DFQATT and CDR2 SNEGSKA (reference sequence). The CDR3 sequence is CSANKLDRVYEQYF. For the CDR3, the DNA is TGCAGTGCTAACAAATTAGACAGGGTCTACGAGCAGTACTTC.

This clonotype came up a few times. The chain couples TRBV2 to TRBJ2-7; a possible D gene is TRBD1 (6 bases). Trimming removed 7 bases at V and 3 bases at J, with 13 bases between. The germline V gene encodes CDR1 SNHLY and CDR2 FYNNEI. This CDR3 has 13 residues. In DNA form, the CDR3 reads TGTGCCAGCATAACTGACAGGTACTACGAGCAGTACTTC. Its protein product is CASITDRYYEQYF. The entire variable domain, with the rest obtained from reference TRBV2 and TRBJ2-7, is as follows: EPEVTQTPSHQVTQMGQEVILRCVPISNHLYFYWYRQILGQKVEFLVSFYNNEISEKSEIFDDQFSVERPDGSNFTLKIRSTKLEDSAMYFCASITDRYYEQYFGPGTRLTVT.

The V and J genes are TRBV15 and TRBJ2-7, with D uncertain. The germline V gene encodes CDR1 LNHNV and CDR2 YYDKDF (reference sequence). The CDR3 length is 13 residues. V was cut by 5 bases and J by 2 bases, with 10 bases left in between. The CDR3 DNA follows: TGTGCCACCAGCTCAGAGGAGCCCTACGAGCAGTACTTC. This encodes CATSSEEPYEQYF.

There are a few counts of this clonotype. V usage is TRBV10-3 and J usage is TRBJ2-1; TRBD2 matches at 7 bases. The ends lost 6 bases at V and 5 bases at J; junction bases unmatched: 4. The CDR3 has 13 residues. The germline V gene encodes CDR1 ENHRY and CDR2 SYGVKD. The CDR3 DNA sequence: TGTGCCATCAGCAGCGGGGAGCACAATGAGCAGTTCTTC. It is translated as CAISSGEHNEQFF.

The chain has TRBV18 and TRBJ2-7; 8 bases map to TRBD2. Germline V gene data show CDR1 as KGHSH and CDR2 as LQKENI. V trimming: 6 bases; J trimming: 2 bases; junction bases outside the gene matches: 9. The CDR3 loop spans 15 amino acids. This chain's CDR3 is CASSDPGTRAYEQYF. The CDR3 bases are TGTGCCAGCTCGGACCCAGGGACTAGAGCCTACGAGCAGTACTTC.

This chain links TRBV15 with TRBJ2-3, with D perhaps TRBD2 (5 bases). With 10 bases removed from V and 1 base from J, the gap between germline ends came to 12 bases. The CDR3 consists of 13 residues. Germline V gene sequence: CDR1 LNHNV, CDR2 YYDKDF (reference sequence). The CDR3 region is CAIRAGGTDTQYF. In nucleotides, the CDR3 is TGTGCCATAAGGGCCGGGGGCACAGATACGCAGTATTTT.

This clonotype was recorded a few times. This chain joins TRBV27 and TRBJ1-2; TRBD1 matches 7 bases. After removal of 3 bases from V and 7 bases from J, the junction contained 8 bases not matched to a gene. The CDR3 totals 14 residues. Germline CDR1 is MNHEY and CDR2 is SMNVEV (reference sequence). The CDR3 reads CASSFDRAGSGYTF. CDR3 DNA: TGTGCCAGCAGTTTCGACAGGGCAGGGTCTGGCTACACCTTC.

This chain uses TRBV27 with TRBJ1-4; no firm D call. This CDR3 is 13 amino acids long. V was clipped by 5 bases and J by 1 base, with 5 bases between them. Germline CDR1 is MNHEY and CDR2 is SMNVEV (reference sequence). The CDR3 reads CASSDGTNEKLFF. CDR3 in DNA: TGTGCCAGCAGTGACGGAACTAATGAAAAACTGTTTTTT.

J is TRBJ1-1 and V is TRBV6-2 or TRBV6-3, with D perhaps TRBD1 (5 bases). The CDR3 length is 12 residues. V gave up 2 bases and J gave up 11 bases, with 12 bases separating them. CDR1 and CDR2 from the germline V gene are MNHEY and SVGEGT. CDR3 bases: TGTGCCAGCAGTTACGAACAGGTTATGGCTTTCTTT. Encoded protein: CASSYEQVMAFF.

The genes are TRBV7-9 and TRBJ1-1, with TRBD1 as a possible D gene (5 bases). CDR1 SEHNR and CDR2 FQNEAQ come from the germline V gene (reference sequence). This CDR3 has 15 amino acids. The V end was cut by 5 bases, the J end by 0 bases, with 13 bases between. CDR3 sequence reads: CASSPQGNLNTEAFF. CDR3 nucleotide sequence: TGTGCCAGCAGCCCTCAGGGTAACTTGAACACTGAAGCTTTCTTT.

This sequence joins TRBV2 and TRBJ1-5, with D perhaps matching TRBD1 (6 bases). CDR3 length: 15 amino acids. Germline CDR1 is SNHLY and CDR2 is FYNNEI. V dropped 5 bases and J dropped 7 bases, with 18 bases sitting between them. CDR3 sequence: CASSSRGGVRQPQHF. DNA for the CDR3: TGTGCCAGCAGTTCGAGAGGGGGTGTTCGGCAGCCCCAGCATTTT. Combining the CDR3 with reference TRBV2 and TRBJ1-5 gives the whole variable domain EPEVTQTPSHQVTQMGQEVILRCVPISNHLYFYWYRQILGQKVEFLVSFYNNEISEKSEIFDDQFSVERPDGSNFTLKIRSTKLEDSAMYFCASSSRGGVRQPQHFGDGTRLSIL.

This clonotype was seen once. This chain links TRBV5-1 with TRBJ1-1; 11 bases map to TRBD1. This CDR3 is 17 amino acids long. The germline gives CDR1 SGHRS, CDR2 YFSETQ. With V trimmed by 4 bases and J by 1 base, 9 bases remained unmatched. Here the CDR3 DNA reads TGCGCCAGCAGCAGCCGGGACAGGGGGAAAAGGAACACTGAAGCTTTCTTT. It codes for CASSSRDRGKRNTEAFF. Based on the CDR3 plus reference TRBV5-1 and TRBJ1-1, the full variable domain is KAGVTQTPRYLIKTRGQQVTLSCSPISGHRSVSWYQQTPGQGLQFLFEYFSETQRNKGNFPGRFSGRQFSNSRSEMNVSTLELGDSALYLCASSSRDRGKRNTEAFFGQGTRLTVV.

This clonotype was seen more than once but under ten times. The chain recombines TRBV25-1 with TRBJ2-2; weak D call: TRBD1 (5 bases). The CDR3 totals 15 residues. The ends were cut back, 4 bases at V and 6 bases at J, with 15 bases in the middle. Per the germline V gene, CDR1 is MGHDK and CDR2 is SYGVNS. CDR3 in amino acids: CASSVAGKDAGELFF. Here the CDR3 DNA reads TGTGCCAGCAGTGTAGCAGGGAAGGACGCCGGGGAGCTGTTTTTT. The whole variable domain, filled in from reference TRBV25-1 and TRBJ2-2, reads EADIYQTPRYLVIGTGKKITLECSQTMGHDKMYWYQQDPGMELHLIHYSYGVNSTEKGDLSSESTVSRIRTEHFPLTLESARPSHTSQYLCASSVAGKDAGELFFGEGSRLTVL.

This clonotype was observed a handful of times. The chain is built from TRBV7-2 and TRBJ1-6; D not certain. The V gene's germline CDR1 is SGHTA and CDR2 FQGNSA. The CDR3 is 16 residues long. V was clipped by 1 base and J by 4 bases, with 11 bases between them. The CDR3 loop reads CASSLEGPYYNSPLHF. The CDR3 nucleotides read TGTGCCAGCAGCTTAGAAGGACCTTATTATAATTCACCCCTCCACTTT.

This chain joins TRBV20-1 and TRBJ2-3; TRBD2 aligns across 12 bases. There are 16 residues in the CDR3. The V and J ends lost 0 bases and 0 bases, in that order; junction bases with no gene match: 1. Germline CDR1 DFQATT, CDR2 SNEGSKA (reference sequence). CDR3 region: CSAREGTSGSTDTQYF. CDR3 sequence (DNA): TGCAGTGCTAGAGAGGGGACTAGCGGGAGCACAGATACGCAGTATTTT.

This clonotype was counted at least ten times. CDR3 region: CASSQGSETEAFF. CDR3 DNA sequence: TGTGCCAGCAGCCAAGGGTCAGAAACTGAAGCTTTCTTT. The V gene is TRBV3-1, the J gene TRBJ1-1; D ambiguous. Germline lookup yields CDR1 LGHDT and CDR2 YNNKEL (reference sequence). Trimming removed 1 base at V and 5 bases at J, with 8 bases between. CDR3 size: 13 residues.

The chain employs TRBV6-5 and TRBJ2-1; D call uncertain. Trimming took off 0 bases at V and 1 base at J, with 10 bases between the two ends. There are 16 residues in the CDR3. Germline V gene sequence: CDR1 MNHEY, CDR2 SVGAGI. The CDR3 sequence is CASSYSDGSSYNEQFF. Here the CDR3 DNA reads TGTGCCAGCAGTTACTCGGACGGAAGTTCCTACAATGAGCAGTTCTTC.

This clonotype has a handful of counts. This chain uses TRBV12-3 or TRBV12-4 with TRBJ2-1; 12 nucleotides agree with TRBD2. V was pared by 1 base and J by 9 bases, with 4 bases of the junction left unmatched. This CDR3 is 15 amino acids long. Here the CDR3 reads CASSLGLAGEAEQFF. The CDR3 nucleotides read TGTGCCAGCAGTTTAGGACTAGCGGGAGAGGCTGAGCAGTTCTTC.

This chain connects TRBV21-1 to TRBJ2-3; the listed D gene, TRBD1, was not tested against the DNA. TRBV21-1 is classified as a pseudogene. The length of the CDR3 is 17 residues. CDR3 protein: CASSKVTRAGCTDTQYF. As DNA, the CDR3 is TGTGCCAGCAGCAAAGTGACCCGGGCGGGGTGCACAGATACGCAGTATTTT.